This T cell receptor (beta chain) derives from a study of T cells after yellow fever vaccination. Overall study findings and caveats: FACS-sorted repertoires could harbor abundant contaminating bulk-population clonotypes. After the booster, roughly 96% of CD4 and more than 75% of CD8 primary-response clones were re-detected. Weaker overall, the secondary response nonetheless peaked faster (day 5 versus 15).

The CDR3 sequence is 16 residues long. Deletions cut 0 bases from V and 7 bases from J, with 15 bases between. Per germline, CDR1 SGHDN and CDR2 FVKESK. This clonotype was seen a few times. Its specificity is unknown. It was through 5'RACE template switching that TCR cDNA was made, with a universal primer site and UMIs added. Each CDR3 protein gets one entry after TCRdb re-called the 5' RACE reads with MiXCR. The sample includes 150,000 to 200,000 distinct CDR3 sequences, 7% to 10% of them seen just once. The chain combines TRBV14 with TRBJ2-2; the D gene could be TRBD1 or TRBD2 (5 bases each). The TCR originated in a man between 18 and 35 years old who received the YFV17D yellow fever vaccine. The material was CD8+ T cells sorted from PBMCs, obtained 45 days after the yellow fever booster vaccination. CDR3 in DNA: TGTGCCAGCAGCCAAGATCCCCCTTCAGGGAGCGGGGAGCTGTTTTTT. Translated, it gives CASSQDPPSGSGELFF.